One sample yielded the 19 T cell receptor beta chains listed below, sequenced in a study of early T cells in non-severe SARS-CoV-2 infection. TCRdb ran MiXCR on the 5' RACE reads and lists one entry per CDR3 protein. The table has 97,000 or so distinct CDR3 sequences, 13% seen once; the top ten hold roughly 6.3%. The sequencing input was whole blood. These receptors came from an adult who was a healthcare worker with PCR-confirmed SARS-CoV-2 infection or an uninfected control (not recorded which).

In its sample, this clonotype was seen many times. The gene calls are TRBV15 and TRBJ2-1; 8 bases match TRBD1. CDR3 length: 13 residues. The germline gives CDR1 LNHNV, CDR2 YYDKDF (reference sequence). The ends lost 8 bases at V and 5 bases at J; junction bases unmatched: 5. In DNA, the CDR3 is TGTGCCACCGGCCGACAGGGGAACAATGAGCAGTTCTTC. Its protein is CATGRQGNNEQFF.

This clonotype was observed at least ten times. The chain carries TRBV7-3 and TRBJ2-5; 8 nucleotides align to TRBD2. This CDR3 region has 14 residues. The trim removed 5 bases at V and 6 bases at J, leaving 8 bases unmatched. In germline, CDR1 is SGHTA, CDR2 FQGTGA. CDR3 in DNA: TGTGCCAGCAGCGAGACGGGACTAGGCAAGACCCAGTACTTC. Its translation: CASSETGLGKTQYF. The variable domain in full, with the rest retrieved from reference TRBV7-3 and TRBJ2-5, is GAGVSQTPSNKVTEKGKYVELRCDPISGHTALYWYRQSLGQGPEFLIYFQGTGAADDSGLPNDRFFAVRPEGSVSTLKIQRTERGDSAVYLCASSETGLGKTQYFGPGTRLLVL.

This clonotype was found many times. The genes are TRBV29-1 and TRBJ2-5, with D unclear. The CDR3 covers 11 residues. The V gene's germline CDR1 is SQVTM and CDR2 ANQGSEA. V lost 1 base, J lost 4 bases, and 4 bases lay in between. The DNA for the CDR3 is TGCAGCGTTGAAGTTCGAGAGACCCAGTACTTC. Its translation is CSVEVRETQYF.

In its sample, this clonotype was seen many times. The chain has TRBV6-6 and TRBJ1-1, with D hard to call. The germline gives CDR1 MNHNY, CDR2 SVGAGI (reference sequence). The CDR3 runs to 14 residues. Trimming cost V 0 bases and J 0 bases, with 5 bases left between them. CDR3 amino acids: CASSYSQVNTEAFF. CDR3 bases: TGTGCCAGCAGTTACTCGCAGGTGAACACTGAAGCTTTCTTT.

At least ten counts were recorded for this clonotype. The chain employs TRBV9 and TRBJ2-7; possibly TRBD1 or TRBD2 for D (5 bases each). The V end lost 2 bases, the J end lost 0 bases, and 12 bases lay between the germline ends. Germline V gene sequence: CDR1 SGDLS, CDR2 YYNGEE. CDR3 size: 15 residues. The CDR3 region has the DNA TGTGCCAGCAGCGTCTTCCCGGGGCCCTCCTACGAGCAGTACTTC. It yields the protein CASSVFPGPSYEQYF.

The gene calls are TRBV12-3 or TRBV12-4 and TRBJ2-5, with a weak D call TRBD2 (5 bases). The CDR3 has 14 residues. V was cut by 6 bases and J by 4 bases, with 15 bases left in between. The CDR3 loop is CASSRGEGGETQYF. In DNA, the CDR3 is TGTGCCAGCAGCCGAGGAGAAGGAGGAGAGACCCAGTACTTC.

The CDR3, as DNA: TGCGCCAGCAGCCAAGAGCCGTTGGGGGGGACTGAAGCTTTCTTT. Protein sequence: CASSQEPLGGTEAFF. J is TRBJ1-1 and V is TRBV4-3; the D gene is possibly TRBD1 (5 bases). Trimming pared 0 bases from V and 5 bases from J, leaving 13 bases between. CDR3 length: 15 amino acids. Looked up from germline, CDR1 is LGHNA and CDR2 is YSLEER.

The sample holds a few counts of this clonotype. The V call is TRBV20-1, the J call TRBJ1-5; 7 bases map to TRBD1. V lost 5 bases and J lost 2; bases outside the gene matches: 12. CDR3 size: 16 residues. CDR1 and CDR2 (germline): DFQATT, SNEGSKA (reference sequence). The CDR3 region has the DNA TGCAGTGCTGTCGATAATCCAGGGGGTGGCAATCAGCCCCAGCATTTT. Its protein product is CSAVDNPGGGNQPQHF.

The chain carries TRBV6-5 and TRBJ1-4; 8 nucleotides align to TRBD1. There are 14 residues in the CDR3. CDR1 and CDR2 (germline): MNHEY, SVGAGI. Trimming removed 6 bases from V and 7 bases from J; junction bases left unmatched: 7. The chain's CDR3 is CASRAPGGFEKLFF. The CDR3 region has the DNA TGTGCCAGCAGGGCGCCAGGGGGCTTTGAAAAACTGTTTTTT.

This clonotype was found many times. The J gene is TRBJ2-1, the V gene TRBV12-3 or TRBV12-4; TRBD2 might be the D (6 bases). The ends were cut back, 6 bases at V and 5 bases at J, with 11 bases in the middle. The CDR3 extends over 13 amino acids. CDR3: CASSLSGHNEQFF. CDR3 nucleotide sequence: TGTGCCAGCAGCCTTAGCGGACACAATGAGCAGTTCTTC.

At least ten counts were recorded for this clonotype. The CDR3 loop reads CATSRERRGRGRVEQYF. CDR3 in DNA: TGTGCCACCAGCAGAGAAAGGAGAGGTCGTGGGAGAGTCGAGCAGTACTTC. The chain joins TRBV15 to TRBJ2-7, with a possible D match to TRBD2 (5 bases). This CDR3 contains 17 residues. The V end was cut by 0 bases, the J end by 6 bases, with 21 bases between. From germline, CDR1 is LNHNV and CDR2 YYDKDF (reference sequence).

This clonotype was picked up a small number of times. The chain combines TRBV4-2 with TRBJ2-7, with 10 bases aligning to TRBD1. Looked up from germline, CDR1 is LGHNA and CDR2 is YNFKEQ. V lost 1 base, J lost 5 bases, and 8 bases stayed unmatched. The CDR3 spans 16 residues. CDR3 bases: TGTGCCAGCAGCCAAGCCGGGACAGGGGAAGTCGACGAGCAGTACTTC. Encoded protein: CASSQAGTGEVDEQYF.

The table lists this clonotype with a few counts. This rearrangement joins TRBV28 to TRBJ2-7, with no clear D. Germline values: CDR1 MDHEN, CDR2 SYDVKM. The ends were cut back, 6 bases at V and 4 bases at J, with 10 bases in the middle. The CDR3 has 12 amino acids. The CDR3 bases are TGTGCCAGCAGCACCACCTCGTACGAGCAGTACTTC. As protein: CASSTTSYEQYF.

This clonotype was recorded at least ten times. The rearrangement joins TRBV10-3 to TRBJ2-1; weak D call: TRBD1 (6 bases). The CDR3 covers 14 residues. The V gene's germline CDR1 is ENHRY and CDR2 SYGVKD. V was shortened by 1 base and J by 5 bases, with 9 bases between the two germline ends. In DNA form, the CDR3 reads TGTGCCATCAGTGAGTTAGGGGACAACAATGAGCAGTTCTTC. Its translation: CAISELGDNNEQFF.

This clonotype was seen a single time. The gene calls are TRBV28 and TRBJ1-1; D is uncertain. Trimming took 3 bases from V and 7 from J, leaving 6 bases between them. There are 11 residues in the CDR3. Per the germline V gene, CDR1 is MDHEN and CDR2 is SYDVKM. Here the CDR3 DNA reads TGTGCCAGCAGTTTCATGAATGAAGCTTTCTTT. It codes for CASSFMNEAFF.

This clonotype was detected ten times or more. The chain recombines TRBV27 with TRBJ2-4, with TRBD1 as a possible D gene (5 bases). The CDR3 totals 15 residues. Trimming left V 6 bases short and J 4 bases short, with 16 bases between. The germline V gene encodes CDR1 MNHEY and CDR2 SMNVEV (reference sequence). The CDR3 DNA sequence: TGTGCCAGCAGCTCCGGTGGGGCGGCAAAAAACATTCAGTACTTC. This gives the protein CASSSGGAAKNIQYF.

The table lists this clonotype with many counts. The chain carries TRBV5-1 and TRBJ1-5; D not certain. V lost 4 bases, J lost 4 bases, and 12 bases lay in between. Germline V gene sequence: CDR1 SGHRS, CDR2 YFSETQ. This CDR3 region has 14 residues. The CDR3 DNA follows: TGCGCCAGCAGCGCCGGGTCCCTAAATCAGCCCCAGCATTTT. The encoded protein is CASSAGSLNQPQHF.

The CDR3 loop is CASRHQGASGPDTQYF. The CDR3 DNA reads TGTGCCAGCAGACACCAGGGGGCTAGCGGGCCGGATACGCAGTATTTT. The chain employs TRBV11-2 and TRBJ2-3; either TRBD1 or TRBD2 may supply D (8 bases each). The CDR3 is 16 residues long. V was trimmed by 6 bases and J by 6 bases, leaving 22 bases between them. Germline V gives CDR1 SGHAT, CDR2 FQNNGV. Full variable domain (outside the CDR3, taken from reference TRBV11-2 and TRBJ2-3): EAGVAQSPRYKIIEKRQSVAFWCNPISGHATLYWYQQILGQGPKLLIQFQNNGVVDDSQLPKDRFSAERLKGVDSTLKIQPAKLEDSAVYLCASRHQGASGPDTQYFGPGTRLTVL.

This clonotype was seen more than once but under ten times. V and J are TRBV7-2 and TRBJ1-5; a possible D gene is TRBD1 (6 bases). With 1 base removed from V and 3 bases from J, the gap between germline ends came to 10 bases. There are 15 residues in the CDR3. Germline values: CDR1 SGHTA, CDR2 FQGNSA. CDR3 residues: CASSLGDTINQPQHF. CDR3 in DNA: TGTGCCAGCAGCTTAGGGGACACCATCAATCAGCCCCAGCATTTT.